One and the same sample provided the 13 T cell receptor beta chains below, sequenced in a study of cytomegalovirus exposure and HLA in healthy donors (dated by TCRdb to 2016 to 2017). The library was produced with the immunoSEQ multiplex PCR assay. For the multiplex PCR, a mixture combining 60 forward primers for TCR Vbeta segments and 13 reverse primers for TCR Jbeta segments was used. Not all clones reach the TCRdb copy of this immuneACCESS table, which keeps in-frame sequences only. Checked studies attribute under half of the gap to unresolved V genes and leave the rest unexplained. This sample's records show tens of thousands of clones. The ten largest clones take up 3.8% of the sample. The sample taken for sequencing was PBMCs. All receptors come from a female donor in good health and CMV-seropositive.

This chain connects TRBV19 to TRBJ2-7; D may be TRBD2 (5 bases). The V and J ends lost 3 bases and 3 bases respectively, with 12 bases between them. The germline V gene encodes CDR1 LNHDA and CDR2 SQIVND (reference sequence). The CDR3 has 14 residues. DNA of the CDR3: TGTGCCAGTAGTATGGGTGAGGGATTCTACGAGCAGTACTTC. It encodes CASSMGEGFYEQYF. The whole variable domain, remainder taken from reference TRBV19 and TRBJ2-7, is DGGITQSPKYLFRKEGQNVTLSCEQNLNHDAMYWYRQDPGQGLRLIYYSQIVNDFQKGDIAEGYSVSREKKESFPLTVTSAQKNPTAFYLCASSMGEGFYEQYFGPGTRLTVT.

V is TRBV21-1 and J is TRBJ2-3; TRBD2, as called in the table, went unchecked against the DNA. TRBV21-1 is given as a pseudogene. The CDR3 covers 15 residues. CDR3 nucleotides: TGTGCCAGCAGAGCGGGGGGGCCCGGCACAGATACGCAGTATTTT. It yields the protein CASRAGGPGTDTQYF.

CDR3 amino acids: CASSRITDTQYF. For the CDR3, the DNA is TGTGCCAGCAGCCGTATCACAGATACGCAGTATTTT. The genes are TRBV5-6 and TRBJ2-3; D is unclear. Per the germline V gene, CDR1 is SGHDT and CDR2 is YYEEEE. The CDR3 runs 12 residues. With 4 bases removed from V and 2 bases from J, the gap between germline ends came to 5 bases.

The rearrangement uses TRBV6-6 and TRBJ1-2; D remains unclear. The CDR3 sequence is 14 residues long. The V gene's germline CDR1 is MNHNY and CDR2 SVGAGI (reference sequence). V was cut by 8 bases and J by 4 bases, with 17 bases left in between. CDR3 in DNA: TGTGCCAGCTCCCCCGGGAGTCGTCCCTATGGCTACACCTTC. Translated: CASSPGSRPYGYTF.

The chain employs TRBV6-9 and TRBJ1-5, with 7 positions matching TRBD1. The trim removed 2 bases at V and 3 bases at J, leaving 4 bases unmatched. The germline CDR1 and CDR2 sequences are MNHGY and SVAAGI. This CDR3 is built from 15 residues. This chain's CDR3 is CASSYGTVNNQPQHF. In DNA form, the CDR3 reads TGTGCCAGCAGTTATGGGACAGTGAACAATCAGCCCCAGCATTTT.

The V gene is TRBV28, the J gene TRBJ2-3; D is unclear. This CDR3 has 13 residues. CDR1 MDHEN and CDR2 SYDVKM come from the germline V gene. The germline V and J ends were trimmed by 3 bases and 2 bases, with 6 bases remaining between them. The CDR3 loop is CASSLPDTDTQYF. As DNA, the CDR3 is TGTGCCAGCAGTTTGCCAGACACAGATACGCAGTATTTT.

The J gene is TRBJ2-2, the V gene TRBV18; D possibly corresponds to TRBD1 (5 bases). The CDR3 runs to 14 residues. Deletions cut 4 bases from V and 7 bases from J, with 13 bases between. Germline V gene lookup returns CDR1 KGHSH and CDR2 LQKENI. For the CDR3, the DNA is TGTGCCAGCTCACAACAGGAAGACATCGGGGAGCTGTTTTTT. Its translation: CASSQQEDIGELFF.

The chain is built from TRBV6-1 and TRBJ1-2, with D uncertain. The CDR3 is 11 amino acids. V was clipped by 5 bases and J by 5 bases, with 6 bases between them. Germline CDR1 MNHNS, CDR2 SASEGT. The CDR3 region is CASSSVYGYTF. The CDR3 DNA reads TGTGCCAGCAGTTCCGTTTATGGCTACACCTTC.

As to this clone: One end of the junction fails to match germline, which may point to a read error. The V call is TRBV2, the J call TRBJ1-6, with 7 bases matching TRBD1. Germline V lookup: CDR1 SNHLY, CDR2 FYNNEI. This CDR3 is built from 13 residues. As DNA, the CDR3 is TGTGCCAGCAGTGACAGGGGGAATTCCCCCCTCCACTTT. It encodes CASSDRGNSPLHF. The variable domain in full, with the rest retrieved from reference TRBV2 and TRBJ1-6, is EPEVTQTPSHQVTQMGQEVILRCVPISNHLYFYWYRQILGQKVEFLVSFYNNEISEKSEIFDDQFSVERPDGSNFTLKIRSTKLEDSAMYFCASSDRGNSPLHFGNGTRLTVT.

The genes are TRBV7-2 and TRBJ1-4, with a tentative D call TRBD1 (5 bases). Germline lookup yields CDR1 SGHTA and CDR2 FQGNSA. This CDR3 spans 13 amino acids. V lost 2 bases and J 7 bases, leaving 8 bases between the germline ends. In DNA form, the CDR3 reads TGTGCCAGCAGCTTATCCAGGGTTGAAAAACTGTTTTTT. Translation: CASSLSRVEKLFF.

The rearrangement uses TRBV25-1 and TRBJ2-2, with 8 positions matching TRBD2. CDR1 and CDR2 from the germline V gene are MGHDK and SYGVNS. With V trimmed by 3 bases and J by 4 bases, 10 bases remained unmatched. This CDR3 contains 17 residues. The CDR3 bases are TGTGCCAGCAGTGAGACATCGGGAGGGCCCGGCACCGGGGAGCTGTTTTTT. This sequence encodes CASSETSGGPGTGELFF.

The CDR3, as DNA: TGTGCCAGCCTCCAGGGTGACCAAGCCGGGACTAGCGGTCTCTACGAGCAGTACTTC. Translation: CASLQGDQAGTSGLYEQYF. The chain is built from TRBV28 and TRBJ2-7; TRBD2 agrees at 11 bases. The V gene's germline CDR1 is MDHEN and CDR2 SYDVKM. The trim removed 8 bases at V and 3 bases at J, leaving 21 bases unmatched. This CDR3 comprises 19 residues.

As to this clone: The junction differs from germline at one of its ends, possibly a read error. The CDR3 spells CASSIVGTGLTEDFF. CDR3 nucleotides: TGTGCCAGTAGTATAGTAGGGACAGGGCTGACTGAAGATTTCTTT. V gene TRBV19 combines with J gene TRBJ1-1, with 9 nucleotides matching TRBD1. Germline V gene lookup returns CDR1 LNHDA and CDR2 SQIVND (reference sequence). The CDR3 extends over 15 amino acids.